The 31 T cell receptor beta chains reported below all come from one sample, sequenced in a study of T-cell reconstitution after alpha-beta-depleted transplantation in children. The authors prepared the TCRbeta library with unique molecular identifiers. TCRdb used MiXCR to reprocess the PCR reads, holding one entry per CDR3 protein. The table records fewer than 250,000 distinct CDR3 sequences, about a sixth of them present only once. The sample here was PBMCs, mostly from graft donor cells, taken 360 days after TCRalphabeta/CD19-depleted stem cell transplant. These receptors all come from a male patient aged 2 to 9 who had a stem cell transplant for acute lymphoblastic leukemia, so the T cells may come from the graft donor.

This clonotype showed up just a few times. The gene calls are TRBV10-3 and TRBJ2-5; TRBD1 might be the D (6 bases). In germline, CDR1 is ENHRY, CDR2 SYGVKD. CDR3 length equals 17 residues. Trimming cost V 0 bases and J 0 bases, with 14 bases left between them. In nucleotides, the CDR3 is TGTGCCATCAGTGAGTCGCCGGACAGAGAGTACCAAGAGACCCAGTACTTC. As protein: CAISESPDREYQETQYF.

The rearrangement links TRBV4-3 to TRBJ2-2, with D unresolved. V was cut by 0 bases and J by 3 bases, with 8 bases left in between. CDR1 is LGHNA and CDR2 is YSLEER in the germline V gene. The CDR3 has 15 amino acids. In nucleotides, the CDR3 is TGCGCCAGCAGCCAAGAGGTATTTGACACCGGGGAGCTGTTTTTT. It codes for CASSQEVFDTGELFF.

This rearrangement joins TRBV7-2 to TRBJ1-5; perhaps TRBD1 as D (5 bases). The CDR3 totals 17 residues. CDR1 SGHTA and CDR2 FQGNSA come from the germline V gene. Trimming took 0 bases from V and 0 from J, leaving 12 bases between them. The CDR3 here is CASSLAGRYHSNQPQHF. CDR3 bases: TGTGCCAGCAGCTTAGCGGGACGGTACCATAGCAATCAGCCCCAGCATTTT.

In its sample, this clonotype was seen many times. DNA for the CDR3: TGTGCCAGCAGTGTCCGGGGGGCATTCAATGAGCAGTTCTTC. Protein product: CASSVRGAFNEQFF. The V call is TRBV2, the J call TRBJ2-1; D possibly corresponds to TRBD2 (7 bases). CDR3 size: 14 residues. Trimming cost V 4 bases and J 6 bases, with 13 bases left between them. Germline V lookup: CDR1 SNHLY, CDR2 FYNNEI. The whole variable domain, filled in from reference TRBV2 and TRBJ2-1, reads EPEVTQTPSHQVTQMGQEVILRCVPISNHLYFYWYRQILGQKVEFLVSFYNNEISEKSEIFDDQFSVERPDGSNFTLKIRSTKLEDSAMYFCASSVRGAFNEQFFGPGTRLTVL.

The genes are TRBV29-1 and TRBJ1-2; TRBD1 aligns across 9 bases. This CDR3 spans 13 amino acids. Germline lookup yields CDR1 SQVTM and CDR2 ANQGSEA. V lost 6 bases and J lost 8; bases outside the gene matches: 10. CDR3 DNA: TGCAGCGTAACTACAGGGGGCGCGGGGGGCTACACCTTC. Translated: CSVTTGGAGGYTF.

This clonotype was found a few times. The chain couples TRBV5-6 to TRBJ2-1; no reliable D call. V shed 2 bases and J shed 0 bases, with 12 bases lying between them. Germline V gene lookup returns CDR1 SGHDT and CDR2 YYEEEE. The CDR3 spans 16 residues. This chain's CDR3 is CASSLYHSTSYNEQFF. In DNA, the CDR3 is TGTGCCAGCAGCTTATACCACTCTACCTCCTACAATGAGCAGTTCTTC.

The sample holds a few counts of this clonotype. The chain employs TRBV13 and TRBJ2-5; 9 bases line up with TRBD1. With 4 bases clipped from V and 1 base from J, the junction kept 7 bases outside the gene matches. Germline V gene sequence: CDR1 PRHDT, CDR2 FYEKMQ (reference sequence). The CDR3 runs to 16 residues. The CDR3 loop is CASSSGQGRSQETQYF. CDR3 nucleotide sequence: TGTGCCAGCAGCTCTGGACAGGGGAGATCCCAAGAGACCCAGTACTTC.

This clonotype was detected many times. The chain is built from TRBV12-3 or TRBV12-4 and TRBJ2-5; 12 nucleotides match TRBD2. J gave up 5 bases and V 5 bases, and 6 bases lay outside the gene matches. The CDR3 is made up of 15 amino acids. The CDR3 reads CASSPRLAGEETQYF. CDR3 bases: TGTGCCAGCAGTCCACGACTAGCGGGAGAGGAGACCCAGTACTTC.

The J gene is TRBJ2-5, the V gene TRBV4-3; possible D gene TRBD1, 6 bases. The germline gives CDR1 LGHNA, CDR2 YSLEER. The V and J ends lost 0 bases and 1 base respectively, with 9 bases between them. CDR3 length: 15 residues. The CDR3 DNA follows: TGCGCCAGCAGCCAAGATGTCAGGGGCCAAGAGACCCAGTACTTC. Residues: CASSQDVRGQETQYF.

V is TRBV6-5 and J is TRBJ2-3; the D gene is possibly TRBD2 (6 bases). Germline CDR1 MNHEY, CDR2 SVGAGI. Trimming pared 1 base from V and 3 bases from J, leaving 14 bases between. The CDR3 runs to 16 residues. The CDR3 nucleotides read TGTGCCAGCAGTTACTGGCGGGGCCGGGAGACAGATACGCAGTATTTT. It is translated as CASSYWRGRETDTQYF.

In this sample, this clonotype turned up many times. CDR3 sequence (DNA): TGCGCCAGCAGCGACATCCGGGACAGTTTTAATCGGGATACGCAGTATTTT. Encoded protein: CASSDIRDSFNRDTQYF. The chain employs TRBV5-1 and TRBJ2-3; 7 bases fit TRBD1. CDR1 and CDR2 (germline): SGHRS, YFSETQ. V lost 4 bases and J lost 6; bases outside the gene matches: 17. The CDR3 runs to 17 residues. Filled out from reference TRBV5-1 and TRBJ2-3, the complete variable domain reads KAGVTQTPRYLIKTRGQQVTLSCSPISGHRSVSWYQQTPGQGLQFLFEYFSETQRNKGNFPGRFSGRQFSNSRSEMNVSTLELGDSALYLCASSDIRDSFNRDTQYFGPGTRLTVL.

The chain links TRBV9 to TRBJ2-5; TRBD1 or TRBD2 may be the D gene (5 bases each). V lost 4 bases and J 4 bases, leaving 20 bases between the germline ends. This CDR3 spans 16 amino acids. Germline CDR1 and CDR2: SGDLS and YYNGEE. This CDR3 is CASSPRSEPGRETQYF. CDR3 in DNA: TGTGCCAGCAGCCCAAGATCCGAGCCAGGGAGAGAGACCCAGTACTTC.

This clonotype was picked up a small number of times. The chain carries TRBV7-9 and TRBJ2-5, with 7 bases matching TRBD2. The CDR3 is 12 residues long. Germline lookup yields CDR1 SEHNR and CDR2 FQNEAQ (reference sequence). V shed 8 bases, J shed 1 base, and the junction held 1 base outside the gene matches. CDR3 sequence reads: CASGEGQETQYF. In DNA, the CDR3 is TGTGCCAGCGGGGAGGGCCAAGAGACCCAGTACTTC.

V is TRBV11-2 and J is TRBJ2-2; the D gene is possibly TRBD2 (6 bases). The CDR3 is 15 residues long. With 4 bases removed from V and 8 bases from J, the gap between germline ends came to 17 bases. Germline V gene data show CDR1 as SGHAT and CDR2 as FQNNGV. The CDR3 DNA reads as TGTGCCAGCAGCTCTCTTTGGGGGGATTTGGGGGAGCTGTTTTTT. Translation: CASSSLWGDLGELFF. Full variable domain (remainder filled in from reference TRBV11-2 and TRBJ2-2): EAGVAQSPRYKIIEKRQSVAFWCNPISGHATLYWYQQILGQGPKLLIQFQNNGVVDDSQLPKDRFSAERLKGVDSTLKIQPAKLEDSAVYLCASSSLWGDLGELFFGEGSRLTVL.

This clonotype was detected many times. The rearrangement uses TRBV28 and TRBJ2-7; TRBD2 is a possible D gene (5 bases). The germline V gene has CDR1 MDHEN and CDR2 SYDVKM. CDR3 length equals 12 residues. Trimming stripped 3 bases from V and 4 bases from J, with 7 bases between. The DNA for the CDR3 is TGTGCCAGCAGTTTTCGGGAATACGAGCAGTACTTC. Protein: CASSFREYEQYF. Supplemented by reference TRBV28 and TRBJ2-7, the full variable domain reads DVKVTQSSRYLVKRTGEKVFLECVQDMDHENMFWYRQDPGLGLRLIYFSYDVKMKEKGDIPEGYSVSREKKERFSLILESASTNQTSMYLCASSFREYEQYFGPGTRLTVT.

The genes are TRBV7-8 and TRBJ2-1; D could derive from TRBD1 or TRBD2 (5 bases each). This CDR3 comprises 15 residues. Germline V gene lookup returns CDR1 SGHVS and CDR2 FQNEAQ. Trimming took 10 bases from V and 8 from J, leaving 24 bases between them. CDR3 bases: TGTGCCACTAATAAACTAGGTTTGAGGACACATGAGCAGTTCTTC. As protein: CATNKLGLRTHEQFF. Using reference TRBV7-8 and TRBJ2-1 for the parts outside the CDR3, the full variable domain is GAGVSQSPRYKVAKRGQDVALRCDPISGHVSLFWYQQALGQGPEFLTYFQNEAQLDKSGLPSDRFFAERPEGSVSTLKIQRTQQEDSAVYLCATNKLGLRTHEQFFGPGTRLTVL.

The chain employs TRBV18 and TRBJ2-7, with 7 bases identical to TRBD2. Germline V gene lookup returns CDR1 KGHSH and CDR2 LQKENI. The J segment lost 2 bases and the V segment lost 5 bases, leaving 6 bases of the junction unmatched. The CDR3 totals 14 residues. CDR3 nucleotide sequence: TGTGCCAGCTCAATCACTAGCGACACCTACGAGCAGTACTTC. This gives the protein CASSITSDTYEQYF.

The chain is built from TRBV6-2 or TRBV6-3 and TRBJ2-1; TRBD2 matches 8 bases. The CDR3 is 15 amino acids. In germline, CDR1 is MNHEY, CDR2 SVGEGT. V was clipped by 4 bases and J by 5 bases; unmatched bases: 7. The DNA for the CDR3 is TGTGCCAGCAGTTCAACGGGGGGGCCGAACAATGAGCAGTTCTTC. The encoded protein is CASSSTGGPNNEQFF.

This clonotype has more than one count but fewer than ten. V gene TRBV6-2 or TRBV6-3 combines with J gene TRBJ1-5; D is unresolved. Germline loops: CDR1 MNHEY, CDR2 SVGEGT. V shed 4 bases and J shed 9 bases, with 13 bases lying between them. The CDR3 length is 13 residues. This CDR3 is CASSFSPRSPQHF. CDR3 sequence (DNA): TGTGCCAGCAGTTTCTCCCCTCGGTCGCCCCAGCATTTT.

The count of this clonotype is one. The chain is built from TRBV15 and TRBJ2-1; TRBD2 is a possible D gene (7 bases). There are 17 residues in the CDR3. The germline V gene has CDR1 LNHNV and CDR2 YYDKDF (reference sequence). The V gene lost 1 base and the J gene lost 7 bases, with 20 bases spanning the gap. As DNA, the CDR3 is TGTGCCACCAGCAGAGGGGAGGGGGGGGAGCTATCTAATGAGCAGTTCTTC. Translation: CATSRGEGGELSNEQFF.

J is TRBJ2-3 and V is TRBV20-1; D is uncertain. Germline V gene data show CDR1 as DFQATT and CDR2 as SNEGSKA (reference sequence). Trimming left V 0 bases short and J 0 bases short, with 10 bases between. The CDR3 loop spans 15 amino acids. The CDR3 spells CSARDKFSSTDTQYF. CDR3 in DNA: TGCAGTGCTAGAGATAAGTTTTCTAGCACAGATACGCAGTATTTT.

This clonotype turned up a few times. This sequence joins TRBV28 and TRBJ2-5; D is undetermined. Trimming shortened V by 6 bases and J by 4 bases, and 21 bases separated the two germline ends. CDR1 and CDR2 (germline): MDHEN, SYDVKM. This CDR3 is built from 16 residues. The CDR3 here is CASSDTLTRPGETQYF. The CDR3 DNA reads TGTGCCAGCAGCGACACCCTGACAAGGCCGGGAGAGACCCAGTACTTC. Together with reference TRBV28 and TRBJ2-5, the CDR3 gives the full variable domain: DVKVTQSSRYLVKRTGEKVFLECVQDMDHENMFWYRQDPGLGLRLIYFSYDVKMKEKGDIPEGYSVSREKKERFSLILESASTNQTSMYLCASSDTLTRPGETQYFGPGTRLLVL.

CDR3 sequence: CASSFGPVETQYF. CDR3 sequence (DNA): TGTGCCAGCAGTTTCGGTCCAGTGGAGACCCAGTACTTC. This chain uses TRBV12-3 or TRBV12-4 with TRBJ2-5, with no clear D. The CDR3 is made up of 13 amino acids. Trimming removed 3 bases from V and 5 bases from J, with 10 bases in between.

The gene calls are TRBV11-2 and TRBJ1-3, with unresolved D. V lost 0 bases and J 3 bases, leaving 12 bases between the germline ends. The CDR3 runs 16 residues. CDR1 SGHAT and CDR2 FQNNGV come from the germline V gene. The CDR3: CASSLDLGEIGNTIYF. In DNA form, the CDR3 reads TGTGCCAGCAGCTTAGATCTAGGCGAAATTGGAAACACCATATATTTT.

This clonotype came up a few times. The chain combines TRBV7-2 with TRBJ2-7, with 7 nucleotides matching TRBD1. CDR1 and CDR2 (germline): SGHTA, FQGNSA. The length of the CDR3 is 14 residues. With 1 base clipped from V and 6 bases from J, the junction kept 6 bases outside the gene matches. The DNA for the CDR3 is TGTGCCAGCAGCTTAGGACAGGGTGGTCGCGAGCAGTACTTC. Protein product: CASSLGQGGREQYF.

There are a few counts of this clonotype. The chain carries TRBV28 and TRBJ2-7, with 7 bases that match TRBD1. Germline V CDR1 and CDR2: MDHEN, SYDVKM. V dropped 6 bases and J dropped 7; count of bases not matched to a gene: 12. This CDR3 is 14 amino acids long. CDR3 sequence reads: CASRTGTALQEQYF. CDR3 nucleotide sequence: TGTGCCAGCAGAACCGGGACAGCTCTCCAAGAGCAGTACTTC.

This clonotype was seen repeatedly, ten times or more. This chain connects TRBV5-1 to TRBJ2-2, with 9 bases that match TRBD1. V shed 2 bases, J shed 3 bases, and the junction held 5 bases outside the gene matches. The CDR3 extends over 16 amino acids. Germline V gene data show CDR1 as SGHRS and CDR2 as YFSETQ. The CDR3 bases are TGCGCCAGCAGCTTACAGGGGGCGCAGGACACCGGGGAGCTGTTTTTT. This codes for CASSLQGAQDTGELFF.

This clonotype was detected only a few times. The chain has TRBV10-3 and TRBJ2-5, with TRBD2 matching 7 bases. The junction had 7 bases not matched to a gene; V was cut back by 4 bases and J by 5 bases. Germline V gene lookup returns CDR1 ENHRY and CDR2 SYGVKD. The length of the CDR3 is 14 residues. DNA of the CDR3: TGTGCCATCAGTGCGGGGCGGGAGTCGGAGACCCAGTACTTC. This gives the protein CAISAGRESETQYF.

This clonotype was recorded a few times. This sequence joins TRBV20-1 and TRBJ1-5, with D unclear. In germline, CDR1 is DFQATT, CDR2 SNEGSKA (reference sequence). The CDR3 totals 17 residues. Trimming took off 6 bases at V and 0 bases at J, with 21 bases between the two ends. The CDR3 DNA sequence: TGCAGTGCCAATCAGGCAGCTGAGAGATATAGCAATCAGCCCCAGCATTTT. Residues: CSANQAAERYSNQPQHF.

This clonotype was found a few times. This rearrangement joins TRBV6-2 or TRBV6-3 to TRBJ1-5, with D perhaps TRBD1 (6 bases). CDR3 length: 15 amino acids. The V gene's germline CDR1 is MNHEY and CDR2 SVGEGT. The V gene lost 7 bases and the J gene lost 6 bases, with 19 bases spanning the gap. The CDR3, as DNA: TGTGCCAGCACCTATCGGGGGGGCTCGGGTCAGCCCCAGCATTTT. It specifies CASTYRGGSGQPQHF.

In DNA, the CDR3 is TGTGCCAGCAGTTCACCCCCCAAGAGCTCTGGGGCCAACGTCCTGACTTTC. This codes for CASSSPPKSSGANVLTF. The J gene is TRBJ2-6, the V gene TRBV27; D gene uncertain. V lost 4 bases to trimming and J lost 0 bases, with 13 bases between them. This CDR3 spans 17 amino acids. CDR1 and CDR2 from the germline V gene are MNHEY and SMNVEV (reference sequence).